This T cell receptor beta chain was sequenced during a study of neoadjuvant anti-PD-1 for oral cavity cancer. Here immunoSEQ multiplex PCR was the method, and the copy in TCRdb shows in-frame clones only, minus some. Of 11,000 to 15,000 clones listed, 55% to 65% were seen once; the top ten hold around 3.1%. A single count supports this clone. This CDR3 is 14 amino acids long. CDR1 and CDR2 (germline): MNHNY, SVGAGI (reference sequence). Trimming removed 8 bases at V and 2 bases at J, with 13 bases between. Sequenced material: PBMCs, taken before nivolumab (anti-PD-1) treatment. This TCR derives from a person between 40 and 85 years old with oral cavity squamous cell carcinoma. V usage is TRBV6-6 and J usage is TRBJ2-1; D is unresolved. The DNA of the CDR3 is TGTGCCAGCGCCGTATCCAGGACCTACAATGAGCAGTTCTTC. Protein product: CASAVSRTYNEQFF.